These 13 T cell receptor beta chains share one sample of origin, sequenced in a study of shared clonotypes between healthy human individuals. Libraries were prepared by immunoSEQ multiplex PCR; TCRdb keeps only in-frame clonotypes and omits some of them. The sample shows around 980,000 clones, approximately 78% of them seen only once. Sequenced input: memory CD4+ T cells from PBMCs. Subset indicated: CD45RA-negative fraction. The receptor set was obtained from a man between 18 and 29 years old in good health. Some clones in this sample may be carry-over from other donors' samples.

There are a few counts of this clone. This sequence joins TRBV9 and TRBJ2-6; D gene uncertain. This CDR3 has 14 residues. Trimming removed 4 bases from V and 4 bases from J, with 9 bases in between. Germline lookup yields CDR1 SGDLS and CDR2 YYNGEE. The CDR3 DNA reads TGTGCCAGCAGCCCCGGCTGGGGGGCCAACGTCCTGACTTTC. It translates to CASSPGWGANVLTF.

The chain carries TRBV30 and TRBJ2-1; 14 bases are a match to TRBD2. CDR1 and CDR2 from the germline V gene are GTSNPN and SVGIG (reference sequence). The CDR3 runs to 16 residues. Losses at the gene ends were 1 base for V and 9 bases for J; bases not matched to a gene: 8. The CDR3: CAWSGTGLAGVGEQFF. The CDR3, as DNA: TGTGCCTGGAGTGGTACGGGACTAGCGGGAGTCGGTGAGCAGTTCTTC.

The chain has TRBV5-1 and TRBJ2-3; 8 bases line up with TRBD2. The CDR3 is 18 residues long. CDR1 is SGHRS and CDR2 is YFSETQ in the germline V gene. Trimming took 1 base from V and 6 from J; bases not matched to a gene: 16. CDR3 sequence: CASSLSGLSGSYGDTQYF. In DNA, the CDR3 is TGCGCCAGCAGCTTGTCAGGGTTAAGCGGGAGCTACGGGGATACGCAGTATTTT.

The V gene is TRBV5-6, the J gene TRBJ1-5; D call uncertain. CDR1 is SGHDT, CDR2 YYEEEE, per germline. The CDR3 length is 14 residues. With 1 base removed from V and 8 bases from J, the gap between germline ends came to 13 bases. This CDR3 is CASSLRGPFEPQHF. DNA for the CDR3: TGTGCCAGCAGCTTGCGAGGCCCGTTTGAGCCCCAGCATTTT.

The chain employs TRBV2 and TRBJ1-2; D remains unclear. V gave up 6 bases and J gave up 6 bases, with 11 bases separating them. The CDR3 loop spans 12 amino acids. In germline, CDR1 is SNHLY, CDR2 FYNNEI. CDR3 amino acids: CASSLVVHGYTF. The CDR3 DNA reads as TGTGCCAGCAGCCTCGTGGTACATGGCTACACCTTC.

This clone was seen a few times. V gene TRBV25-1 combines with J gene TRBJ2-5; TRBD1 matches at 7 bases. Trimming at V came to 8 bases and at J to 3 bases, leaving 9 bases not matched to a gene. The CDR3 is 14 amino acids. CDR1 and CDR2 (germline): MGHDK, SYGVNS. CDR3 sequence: CASGKLGTEETQYF. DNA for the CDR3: TGTGCCAGCGGGAAACTTGGGACAGAAGAGACCCAGTACTTC.

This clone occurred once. The CDR3 DNA reads TGCGCCAGCAGCTTACAGACAGGGGGCTTTCAGCCCCAGCATTTT. Its translation is CASSLQTGGFQPQHF. The chain carries TRBV5-1 and TRBJ1-5; 10 bases agree with TRBD1. The germline V gene has CDR1 SGHRS and CDR2 YFSETQ. The V gene end was trimmed by 2 bases and the J gene end by 6 bases; junction bases not matched to a gene: 5. The CDR3 has 15 amino acids.

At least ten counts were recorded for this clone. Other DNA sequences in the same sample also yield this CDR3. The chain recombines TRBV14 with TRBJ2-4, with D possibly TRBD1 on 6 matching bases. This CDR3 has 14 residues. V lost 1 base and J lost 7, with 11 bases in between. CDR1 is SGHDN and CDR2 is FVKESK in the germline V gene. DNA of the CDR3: TGTGCCAGCAGCCAAGTGGGGGCAGGGAACATTCAGTACTTC. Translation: CASSQVGAGNIQYF. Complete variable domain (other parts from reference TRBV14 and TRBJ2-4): EAGVTQFPSHSVIEKGQTVTLRCDPISGHDNLYWYRRVMGKEIKFLLHFVKESKQDESGMPNNRFLAERTGGTYSTLKVQPAELEDSGVYFCASSQVGAGNIQYFGAGTRLSVL.

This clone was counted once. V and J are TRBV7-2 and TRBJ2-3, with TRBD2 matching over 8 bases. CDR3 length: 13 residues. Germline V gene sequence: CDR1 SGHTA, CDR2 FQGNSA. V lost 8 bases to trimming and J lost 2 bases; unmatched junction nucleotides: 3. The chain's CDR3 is CASQRENTDTQYF. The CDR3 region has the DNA TGTGCCAGCCAGCGGGAGAACACAGATACGCAGTATTTT. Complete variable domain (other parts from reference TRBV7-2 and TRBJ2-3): GAGVSQSPSNKVTEKGKDVELRCDPISGHTALYWYRQSLGQGLEFLIYFQGNSAPDKSGLPSDRFSAERTGGSVSTLTIQRTQQEDSAVYLCASQRENTDTQYFGPGTRLTVL.

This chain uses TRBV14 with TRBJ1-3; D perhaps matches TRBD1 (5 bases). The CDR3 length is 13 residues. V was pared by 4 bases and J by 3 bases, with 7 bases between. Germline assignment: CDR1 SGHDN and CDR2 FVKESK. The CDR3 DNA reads TGTGCCAGCAGCCCCCAGGGTGGAAACACCATATATTTT. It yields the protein CASSPQGGNTIYF.

The CDR3 DNA reads as TGTGCCAGCAGTCCTCGCCGGAAAGAGACCCAGTACTTC. Translated: CASSPRRKETQYF. V and J are TRBV27 and TRBJ2-5; D is unclear. Germline CDR1 reads MNHEY; CDR2 reads SMNVEV (reference sequence). The germline V and J ends were trimmed by 5 bases and 3 bases, with 10 bases remaining between them. The CDR3 length is 13 residues.

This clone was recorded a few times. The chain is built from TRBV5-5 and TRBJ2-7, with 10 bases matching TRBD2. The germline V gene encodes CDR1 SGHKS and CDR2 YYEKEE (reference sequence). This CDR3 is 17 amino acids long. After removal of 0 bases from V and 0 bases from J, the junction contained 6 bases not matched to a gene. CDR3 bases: TGTGCCAGCAGCTTGGGCTTAGCGGGAGGCCCCTCCTACGAGCAGTACTTC. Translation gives CASSLGLAGGPSYEQYF.

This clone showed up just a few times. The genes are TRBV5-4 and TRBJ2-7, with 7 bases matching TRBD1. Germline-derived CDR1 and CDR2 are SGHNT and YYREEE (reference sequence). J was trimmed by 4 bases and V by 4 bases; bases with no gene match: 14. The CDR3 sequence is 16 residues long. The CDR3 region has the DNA TGTGCCAGCAGCCCCGAGGGAGACAGGGCGAGTTACGAGCAGTACTTC. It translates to CASSPEGDRASYEQYF.